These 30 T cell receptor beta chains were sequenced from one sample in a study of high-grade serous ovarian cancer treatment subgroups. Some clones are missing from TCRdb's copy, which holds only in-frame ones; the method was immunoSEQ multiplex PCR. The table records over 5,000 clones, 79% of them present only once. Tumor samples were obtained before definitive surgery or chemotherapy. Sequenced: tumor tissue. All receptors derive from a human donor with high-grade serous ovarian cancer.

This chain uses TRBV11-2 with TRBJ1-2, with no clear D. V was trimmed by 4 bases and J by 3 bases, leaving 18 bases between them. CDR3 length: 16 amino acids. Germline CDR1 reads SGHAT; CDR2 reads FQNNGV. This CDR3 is CASSSPGAEFYYGYTF. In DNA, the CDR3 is TGTGCCAGCAGCTCCCCCGGAGCGGAATTCTACTATGGCTACACCTTC. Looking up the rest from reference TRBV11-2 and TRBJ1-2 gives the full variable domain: EAGVAQSPRYKIIEKRQSVAFWCNPISGHATLYWYQQILGQGPKLLIQFQNNGVVDDSQLPKDRFSAERLKGVDSTLKIQPAKLEDSAVYLCASSSPGAEFYYGYTFGSGTRLTVV.

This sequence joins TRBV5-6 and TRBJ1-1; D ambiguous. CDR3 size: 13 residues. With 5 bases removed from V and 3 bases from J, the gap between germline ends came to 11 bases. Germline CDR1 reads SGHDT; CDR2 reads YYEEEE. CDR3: CASRVAGDTEAFF. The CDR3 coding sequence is TGTGCCAGCAGGGTGGCCGGGGACACTGAAGCTTTCTTT.

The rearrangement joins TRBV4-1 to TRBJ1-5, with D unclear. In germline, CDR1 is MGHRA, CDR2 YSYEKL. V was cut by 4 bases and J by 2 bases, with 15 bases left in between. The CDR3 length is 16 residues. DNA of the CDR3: TGCGCCAGCAGCCGCGTAATGGTATGGCGCAATCAGCCCCAGCATTTT. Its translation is CASSRVMVWRNQPQHF.

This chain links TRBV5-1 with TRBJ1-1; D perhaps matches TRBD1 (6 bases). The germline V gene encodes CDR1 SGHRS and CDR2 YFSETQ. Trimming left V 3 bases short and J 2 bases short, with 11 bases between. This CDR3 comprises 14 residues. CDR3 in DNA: TGCGCCAGCAGCTCCCGGACAGCCAACACTGAAGCTTTCTTT. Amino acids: CASSSRTANTEAFF.

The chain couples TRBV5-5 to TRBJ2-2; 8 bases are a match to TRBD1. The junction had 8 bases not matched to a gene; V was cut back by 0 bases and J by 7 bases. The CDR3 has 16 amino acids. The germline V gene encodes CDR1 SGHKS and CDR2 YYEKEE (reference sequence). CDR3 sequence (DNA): TGTGCCAGCAGCTTGGATAGGGACAGGTTGGACGGGGAGCTGTTTTTT. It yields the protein CASSLDRDRLDGELFF.

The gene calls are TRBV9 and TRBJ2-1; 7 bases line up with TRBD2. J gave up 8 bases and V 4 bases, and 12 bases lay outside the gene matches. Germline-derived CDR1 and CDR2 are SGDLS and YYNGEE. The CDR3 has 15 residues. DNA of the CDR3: TGTGCCAGCAGCCCAGTGGCGGGGGTCTTCCATGAGCAGTTCTTC. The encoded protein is CASSPVAGVFHEQFF.

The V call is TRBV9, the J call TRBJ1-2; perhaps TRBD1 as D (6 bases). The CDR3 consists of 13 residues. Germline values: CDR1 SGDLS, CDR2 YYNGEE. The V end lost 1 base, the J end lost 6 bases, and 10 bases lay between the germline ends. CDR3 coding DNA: TGTGCCAGCAGCGTATTTACAGGGAATGGCTACACCTTC. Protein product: CASSVFTGNGYTF.

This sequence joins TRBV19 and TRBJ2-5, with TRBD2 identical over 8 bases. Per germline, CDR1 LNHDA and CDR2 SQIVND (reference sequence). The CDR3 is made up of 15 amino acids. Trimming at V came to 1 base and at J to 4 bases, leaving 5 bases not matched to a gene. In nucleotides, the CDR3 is TGTGCCAGTAGTATAGGATTTACTAGCGGAGAGACCCAGTACTTC. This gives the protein CASSIGFTSGETQYF.

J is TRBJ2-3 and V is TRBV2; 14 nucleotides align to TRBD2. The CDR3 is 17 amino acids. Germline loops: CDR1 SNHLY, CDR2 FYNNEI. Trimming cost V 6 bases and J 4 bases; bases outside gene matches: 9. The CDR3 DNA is TGTGCCAGCAGAGCGCGACTAGCGGGGGGGCCATCAGATACGCAGTATTTT. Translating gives CASRARLAGGPSDTQYF.

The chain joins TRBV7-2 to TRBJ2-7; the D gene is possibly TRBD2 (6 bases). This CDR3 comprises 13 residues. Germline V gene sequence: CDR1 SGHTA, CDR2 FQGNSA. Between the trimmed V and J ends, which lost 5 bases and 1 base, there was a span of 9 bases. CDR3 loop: CASSPRESYEQYF. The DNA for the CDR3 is TGTGCCAGCAGCCCCCGGGAGTCCTACGAGCAGTACTTC.

The DNA for the CDR3 is TGTGCCACCAGCAGAGGAGTTGCCTTAGGGACCGGGGAGCTGTTTTTT. As protein: CATSRGVALGTGELFF. The chain carries TRBV15 and TRBJ2-2; the D is unclear. Germline V CDR1 and CDR2: LNHNV, YYDKDF (reference sequence). The CDR3 extends over 16 amino acids. V was shortened by 1 base and J by 5 bases, with 14 bases between the two germline ends. Drawing the rest from reference TRBV15 and TRBJ2-2, the complete variable domain is DAMVIQNPRYQVTQFGKPVTLSCSQTLNHNVMYWYQQKSSQAPKLLFHYYDKDFNNEADTPDNFQSRRPNTSFCFLDIRSPGLGDTAMYLCATSRGVALGTGELFFGEGSRLTVL.

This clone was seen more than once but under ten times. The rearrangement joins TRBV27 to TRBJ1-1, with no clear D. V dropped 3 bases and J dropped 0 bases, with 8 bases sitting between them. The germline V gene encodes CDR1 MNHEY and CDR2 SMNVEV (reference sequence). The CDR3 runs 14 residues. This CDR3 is CASSLSRLNTEAFF. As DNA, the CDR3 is TGTGCCAGCAGTTTGAGCAGACTGAACACTGAAGCTTTCTTT.

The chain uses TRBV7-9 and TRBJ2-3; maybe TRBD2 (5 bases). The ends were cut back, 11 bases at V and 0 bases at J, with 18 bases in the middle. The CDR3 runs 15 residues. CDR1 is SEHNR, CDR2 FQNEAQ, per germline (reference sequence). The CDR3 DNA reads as TGTGCCGTAGAAGGAGGAAAGAAAAGCACAGATACGCAGTATTTT. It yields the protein CAVEGGKKSTDTQYF.

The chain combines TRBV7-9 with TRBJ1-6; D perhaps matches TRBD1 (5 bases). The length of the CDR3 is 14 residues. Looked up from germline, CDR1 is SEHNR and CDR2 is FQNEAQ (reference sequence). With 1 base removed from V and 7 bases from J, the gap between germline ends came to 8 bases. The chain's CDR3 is CASSLGQNNSPLHF. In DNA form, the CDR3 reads TGTGCCAGCAGCTTAGGACAGAACAATTCACCCCTCCACTTT.

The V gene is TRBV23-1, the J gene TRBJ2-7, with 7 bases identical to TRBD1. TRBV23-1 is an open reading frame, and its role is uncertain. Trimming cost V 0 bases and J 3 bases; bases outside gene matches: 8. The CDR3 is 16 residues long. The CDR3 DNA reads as TGCGCCAGCAGTCAATCGACACAGGGGTTAGGCTACGAGCAGTACTTC. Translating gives CASSQSTQGLGYEQYF.

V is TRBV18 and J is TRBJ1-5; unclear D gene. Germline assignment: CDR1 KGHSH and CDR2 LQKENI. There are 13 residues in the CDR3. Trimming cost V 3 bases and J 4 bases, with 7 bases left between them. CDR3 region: CASSPGPNQPQHF. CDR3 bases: TGTGCCAGCTCACCGGGTCCTAATCAGCCCCAGCATTTT.

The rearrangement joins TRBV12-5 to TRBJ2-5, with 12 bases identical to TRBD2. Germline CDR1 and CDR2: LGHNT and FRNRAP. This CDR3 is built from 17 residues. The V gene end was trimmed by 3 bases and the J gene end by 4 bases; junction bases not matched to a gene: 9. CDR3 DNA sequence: TGTGCTAGTGGTTTCGGACTAGCGGGGAGTCCAGGAGAGACCCAGTACTTC. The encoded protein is CASGFGLAGSPGETQYF. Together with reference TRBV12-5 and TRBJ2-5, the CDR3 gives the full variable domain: DARVTQTPRHKVTEMGQEVTMRCQPILGHNTVFWYRQTMMQGLELLAYFRNRAPLDDSGMPKDRFSAEMPDATLATLKIQPSEPRDSAVYFCASGFGLAGSPGETQYFGPGTRLLVL.

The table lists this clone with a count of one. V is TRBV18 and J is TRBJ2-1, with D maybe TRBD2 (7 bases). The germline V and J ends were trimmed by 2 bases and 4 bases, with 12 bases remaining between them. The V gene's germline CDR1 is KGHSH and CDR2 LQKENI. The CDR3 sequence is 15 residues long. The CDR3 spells CASSPMGGLYNEQFF. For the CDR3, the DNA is TGTGCCAGCTCACCAATGGGGGGGCTTTACAATGAGCAGTTCTTC.

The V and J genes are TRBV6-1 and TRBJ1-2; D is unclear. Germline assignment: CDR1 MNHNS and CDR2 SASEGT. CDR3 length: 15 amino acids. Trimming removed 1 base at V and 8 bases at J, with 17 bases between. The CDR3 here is CASSEGYGIWRGYTF. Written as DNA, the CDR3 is TGTGCCAGCAGTGAAGGGTATGGGATTTGGAGGGGCTACACCTTC.

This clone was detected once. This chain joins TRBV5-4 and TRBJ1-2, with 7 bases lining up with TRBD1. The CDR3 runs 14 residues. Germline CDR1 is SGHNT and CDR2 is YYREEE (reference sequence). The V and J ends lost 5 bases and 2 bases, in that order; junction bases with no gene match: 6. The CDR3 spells CASSTTGRNYGYTF. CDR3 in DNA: TGTGCCAGCAGTACGACAGGGAGGAACTATGGCTACACCTTC. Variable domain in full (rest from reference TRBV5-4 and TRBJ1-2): ETGVTQSPTHLIKTRGQQVTLRCSSQSGHNTVSWYQQALGQGPQFIFQYYREEENGRGNFPPRFSGLQFPNYSSELNVNALELDDSALYLCASSTTGRNYGYTFGSGTRLTVV.

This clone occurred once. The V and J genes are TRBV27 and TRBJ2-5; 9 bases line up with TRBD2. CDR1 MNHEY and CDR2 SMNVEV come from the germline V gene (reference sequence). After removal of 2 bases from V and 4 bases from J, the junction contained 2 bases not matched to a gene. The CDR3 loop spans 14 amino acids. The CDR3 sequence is CASSLAGGRETQYF. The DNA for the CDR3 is TGTGCCAGCAGTTTAGCGGGGGGGCGAGAGACCCAGTACTTC.

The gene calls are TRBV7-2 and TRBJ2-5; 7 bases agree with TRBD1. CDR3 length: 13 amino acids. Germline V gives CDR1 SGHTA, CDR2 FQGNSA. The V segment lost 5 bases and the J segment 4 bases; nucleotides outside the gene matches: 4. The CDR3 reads CASSPDRRETQYF. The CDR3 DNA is TGTGCCAGCAGCCCGGACAGGCGAGAGACCCAGTACTTC.

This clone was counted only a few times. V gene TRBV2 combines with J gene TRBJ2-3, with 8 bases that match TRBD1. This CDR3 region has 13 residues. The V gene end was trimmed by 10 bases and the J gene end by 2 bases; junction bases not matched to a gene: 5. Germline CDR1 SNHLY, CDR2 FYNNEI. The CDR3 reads CATRQGYTDTQYF. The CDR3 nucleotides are TGTGCCACTAGACAGGGGTACACAGATACGCAGTATTTT.

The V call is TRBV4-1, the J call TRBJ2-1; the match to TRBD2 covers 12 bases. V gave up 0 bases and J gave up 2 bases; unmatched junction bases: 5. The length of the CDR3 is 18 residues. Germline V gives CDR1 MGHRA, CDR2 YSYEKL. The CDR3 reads CASSQEGSSGGAYNEQFF. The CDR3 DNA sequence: TGCGCCAGCAGCCAAGAAGGTTCTAGCGGGGGGGCCTACAATGAGCAGTTCTTC.

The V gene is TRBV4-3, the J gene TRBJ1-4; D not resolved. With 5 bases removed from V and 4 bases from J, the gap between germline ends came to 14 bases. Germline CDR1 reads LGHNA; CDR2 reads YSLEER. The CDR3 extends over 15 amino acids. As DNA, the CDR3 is TGCGCCAGCAGCACCCGAGTACCGAGTAATGAAAAACTGTTTTTT. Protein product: CASSTRVPSNEKLFF.

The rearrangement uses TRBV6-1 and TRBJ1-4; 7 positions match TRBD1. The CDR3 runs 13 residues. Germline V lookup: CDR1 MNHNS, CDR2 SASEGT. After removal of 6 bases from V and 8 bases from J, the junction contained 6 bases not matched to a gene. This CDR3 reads CASSARQGEKLFF. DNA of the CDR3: TGTGCCAGCAGCGCTAGACAGGGAGAAAAACTGTTTTTT.

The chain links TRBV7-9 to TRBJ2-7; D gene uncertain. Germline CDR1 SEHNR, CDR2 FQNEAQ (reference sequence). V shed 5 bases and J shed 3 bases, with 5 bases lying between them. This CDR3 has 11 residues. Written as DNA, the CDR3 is TGTGCCAGCAGCCAAGACTACGAGCAGTACTTC. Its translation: CASSQDYEQYF.

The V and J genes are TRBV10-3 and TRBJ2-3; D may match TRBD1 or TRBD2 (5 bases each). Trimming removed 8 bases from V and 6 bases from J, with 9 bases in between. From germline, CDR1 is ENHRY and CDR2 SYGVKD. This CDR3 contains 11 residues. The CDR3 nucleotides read TGTGCCATCTCGGGACGGGATACGCAGTATTTT. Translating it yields CAISGRDTQYF.

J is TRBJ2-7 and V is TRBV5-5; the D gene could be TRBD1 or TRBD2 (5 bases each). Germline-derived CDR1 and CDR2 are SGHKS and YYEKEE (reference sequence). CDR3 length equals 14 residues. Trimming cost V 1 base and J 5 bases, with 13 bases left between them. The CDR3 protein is CASSLMGVVDEQYF. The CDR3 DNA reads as TGTGCCAGCAGCTTGATGGGGGTCGTAGACGAGCAGTACTTC.

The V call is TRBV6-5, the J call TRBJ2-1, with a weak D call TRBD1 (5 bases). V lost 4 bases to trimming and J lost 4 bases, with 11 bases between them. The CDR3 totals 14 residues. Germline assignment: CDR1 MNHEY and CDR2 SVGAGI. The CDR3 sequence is CASSFSKGYNEQFF. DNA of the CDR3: TGTGCCAGCAGTTTTTCGAAGGGGTACAATGAGCAGTTCTTC.